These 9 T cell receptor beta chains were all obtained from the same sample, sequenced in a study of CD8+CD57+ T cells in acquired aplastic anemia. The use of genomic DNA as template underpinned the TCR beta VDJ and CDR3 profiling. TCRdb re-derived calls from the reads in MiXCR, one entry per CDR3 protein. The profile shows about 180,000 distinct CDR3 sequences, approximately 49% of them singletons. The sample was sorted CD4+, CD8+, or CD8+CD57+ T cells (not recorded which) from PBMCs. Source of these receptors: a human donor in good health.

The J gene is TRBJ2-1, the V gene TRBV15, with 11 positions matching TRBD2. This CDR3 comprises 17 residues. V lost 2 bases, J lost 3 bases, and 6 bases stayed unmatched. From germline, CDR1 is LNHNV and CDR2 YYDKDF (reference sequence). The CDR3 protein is CATSRQRTSGRYNEQFF. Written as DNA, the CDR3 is TGTGCCACCAGCAGACAGAGGACTAGCGGGCGCTACAATGAGCAGTTCTTC.

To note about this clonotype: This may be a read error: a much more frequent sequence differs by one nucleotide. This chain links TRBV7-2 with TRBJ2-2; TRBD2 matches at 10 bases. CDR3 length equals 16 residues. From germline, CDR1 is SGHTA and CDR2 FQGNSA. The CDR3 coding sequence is TGTGCCAGCAGCTTTGCTACTAGCGGGGCCACCAGGGAGCTGTTTTTT. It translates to CASSFATSGATRELFF.

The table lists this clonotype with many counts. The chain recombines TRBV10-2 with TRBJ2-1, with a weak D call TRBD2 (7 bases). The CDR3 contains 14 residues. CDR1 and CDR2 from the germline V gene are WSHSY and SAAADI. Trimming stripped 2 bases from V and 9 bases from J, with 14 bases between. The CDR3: CASSEIAGAGEQFF. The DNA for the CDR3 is TGCGCCAGCAGTGAGATTGCGGGGGCGGGTGAGCAGTTCTTC.

The CDR3 loop reads CASRTGDWDTEAFF. CDR3 DNA: TGTGCCAGCAGGACAGGGGACTGGGATACTGAAGCTTTCTTT. The chain has TRBV2 and TRBJ1-1, with 8 bases identical to TRBD1. This CDR3 has 14 residues. Per the germline V gene, CDR1 is SNHLY and CDR2 is FYNNEI. J was trimmed by 5 bases and V by 6 bases; bases with no gene match: 8.

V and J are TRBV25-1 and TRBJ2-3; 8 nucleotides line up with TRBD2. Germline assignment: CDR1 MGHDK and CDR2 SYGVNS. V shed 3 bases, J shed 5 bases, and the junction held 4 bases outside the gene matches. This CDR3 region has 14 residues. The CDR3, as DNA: TGTGCCAGCAGTGAGAGCGGGAGCGGAGATACGCAGTATTTT. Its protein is CASSESGSGDTQYF.

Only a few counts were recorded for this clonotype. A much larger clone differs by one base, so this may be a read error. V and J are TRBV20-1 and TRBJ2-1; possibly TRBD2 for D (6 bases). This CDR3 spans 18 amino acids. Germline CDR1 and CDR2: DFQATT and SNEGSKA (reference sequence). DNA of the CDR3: TGCAGTGCTAGAGATCTTCGCTCTAGCGCGAGCTCCTACAGTGAGCAGTTCTTC. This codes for CSARDLRSSASSYSEQFF.

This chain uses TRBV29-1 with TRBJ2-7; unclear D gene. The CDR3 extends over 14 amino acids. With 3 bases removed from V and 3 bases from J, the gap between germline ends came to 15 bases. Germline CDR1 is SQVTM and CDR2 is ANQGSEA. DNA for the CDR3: TGCAGCGTTGATTTTCGGCCAGGAAGCTACGAGCAGTACTTC. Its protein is CSVDFRPGSYEQYF.

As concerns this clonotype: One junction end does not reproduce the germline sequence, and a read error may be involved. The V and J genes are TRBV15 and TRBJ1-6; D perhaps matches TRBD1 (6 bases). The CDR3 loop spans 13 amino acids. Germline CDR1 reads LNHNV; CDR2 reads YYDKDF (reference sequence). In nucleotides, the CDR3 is TGTGCCGCCAGCAAGGACAGCACCTCACCCCTCCACTTT. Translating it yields CAASKDSTSPLHF.

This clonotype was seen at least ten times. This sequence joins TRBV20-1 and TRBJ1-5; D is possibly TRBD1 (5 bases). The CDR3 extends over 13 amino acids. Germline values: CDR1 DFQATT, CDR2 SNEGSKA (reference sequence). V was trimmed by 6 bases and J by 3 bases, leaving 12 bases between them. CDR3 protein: CSAPWGYNQPQHF. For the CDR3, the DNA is TGCAGTGCCCCTTGGGGCTACAATCAGCCCCAGCATTTT.